The 9 T cell receptor beta chains given below trace back to one sample, sequenced in a study of T cells in Graves' hyperthyroidism and ophthalmopathy. Amplification of TCR beta CDR3 regions was performed using RNA transcripts as template. During a first-round RT-PCR of the TCR CDR3, the HTBI primer set was used. MiXCR, run by TCRdb on the multiplex PCR reads, gives a single entry per CDR3 protein. The table has hundreds of thousands of distinct CDR3 sequences, roughly a third seen once. Material: blood. The receptors come from a middle-aged woman with Graves' hyperthyroidism.

This clonotype has at least ten counts. The chain is built from TRBV19 and TRBJ1-5, with 11 bases that match TRBD1. The CDR3 contains 14 residues. V lost 6 bases, J lost 15 bases, and 13 bases stayed unmatched. CDR1 is LNHDA and CDR2 is SQIVND in the germline V gene (reference sequence). CDR3: CASSERTGGEIRHF. The CDR3 coding sequence is TGTGCCAGTAGCGAACGGACAGGGGGCGAAATAAGGCATTTT.

This clonotype was detected only a few times. The chain carries TRBV28 and TRBJ1-2; D possibly corresponds to TRBD1 (5 bases). This CDR3 region has 13 residues. Trimming took off 7 bases at V and 7 bases at J, with 16 bases between the two ends. Germline V gives CDR1 MDHEN, CDR2 SYDVKM. The chain's CDR3 is CASTAGSGAGYTF. The CDR3 DNA reads as TGTGCCAGCACGGCCGGCTCTGGGGCTGGCTACACCTTC.

This clonotype was seen at least ten times. The V gene is TRBV9, the J gene TRBJ1-2, with D tentatively TRBD1 (6 bases). V was cut by 3 bases and J by 3 bases, with 15 bases left in between. Germline V CDR1 and CDR2: SGDLS, YYNGEE. The CDR3 has 15 amino acids. CDR3 region: CASSATQGPDYGYTF. The CDR3 region has the DNA TGTGCCAGCAGCGCTACACAGGGCCCCGACTATGGCTACACCTTC.

The chain is built from TRBV7-9 and TRBJ2-2; D is unclear. V shed 3 bases and J shed 2 bases, with 10 bases lying between them. The CDR3 consists of 15 residues. CDR1 and CDR2 from the germline V gene are SEHNR and FQNEAQ (reference sequence). CDR3 bases: TGTGCCAGCAGCTTGGTGGCAGTCAACACCGGGGAGCTGTTTTTT. Residues: CASSLVAVNTGELFF.

The chain recombines TRBV2 with TRBJ2-7, with TRBD2 identical over 9 bases. Looked up from germline, CDR1 is SNHLY and CDR2 is FYNNEI. The ends lost 8 bases at V and 5 bases at J; junction bases unmatched: 10. CDR3 length: 14 amino acids. CDR3 DNA: TGTGCCAGCGGCTCAAGGGGGACTAGCAACGAGCAGTACTTC. It codes for CASGSRGTSNEQYF.

This clonotype was recorded many times. This rearrangement joins TRBV2 to TRBJ1-2, with D uncertain. This CDR3 region has 12 residues. The germline V gene encodes CDR1 SNHLY and CDR2 FYNNEI. Between the trimmed V and J ends, which lost 7 bases and 7 bases, there was a span of 13 bases. The CDR3 loop is CASIRIGSGYTF. Written as DNA, the CDR3 is TGTGCCAGCATCAGAATAGGGTCTGGCTACACCTTC.

The V call is TRBV6-2 or TRBV6-3, the J call TRBJ2-7; 8 nucleotides line up with TRBD1. With V trimmed by 2 bases and J by 4 bases, 13 bases remained unmatched. The germline CDR1 and CDR2 sequences are MNHEY and SVGEGT. The CDR3 consists of 17 residues. The CDR3 sequence: CASSYGFRGTGLYEQYF. In DNA form, the CDR3 reads TGTGCCAGCAGTTACGGTTTTCGTGGGACAGGACTTTACGAGCAGTACTTC.

Notes on this clonotype: A read error may produce the germline difference seen at one junction end. V gene TRBV5-8 combines with J gene TRBJ2-2, with 8 bases matching TRBD1. The germline gives CDR1 SGHTS, CDR2 YDEGEE. CDR3 length: 16 residues. The CDR3 sequence: CASSKGTGLNTGGLFF. The CDR3 nucleotides read TGTGCCAGCAGCAAAGGGACAGGATTGAACACCGGGGGGCTGTTTTTT.

The chain employs TRBV6-2 or TRBV6-3 and TRBJ1-1; D unclear. The V end lost 4 bases, the J end lost 10 bases, and 13 bases lay between the germline ends. The CDR3 contains 12 residues. Per the germline V gene, CDR1 is MNHEY and CDR2 is SVGEGT. The CDR3 loop reads CASSLGIRGAFF. Written as DNA, the CDR3 is TGTGCCAGCAGTTTGGGTATTCGAGGAGCTTTCTTT.